This TCR beta chain was sequenced in a study of Ad26.COV2.S vaccination and SARS-CoV-2 variants (dated by TCRdb to the early 2020s). Regarding the complete study: Donors in the vaccine arm were drawn from COV1001, a multicentre, randomized, double-blind, placebo-controlled phase I-IIa trial testing Ad26.COV2.S in healthy adults. Ad26.COV2.S was given intramuscularly at 5x10^10 or 1x10^11 viral particles, as a single shot or as two shots 56 days apart. TCRbeta repertoire sequencing served as the tool for gauging how specific and how broad the SARS-CoV-2-reactive T cell receptors were following Ad26.COV2.S vaccination. The TCR-sequenced set comprised around 32 samples: some 19 Ad26.COV2.S vaccine recipients, 5 placebo recipients and 8 SARS-CoV-2 convalescent individuals. Trial participants were randomized into five groups of five: low-dose or high-dose Ad26.COV2.S given once or twice, or placebo on both occasions. Investigators remained blinded to trial group allocation during experiments and outcome assessment.

Interpreted using the paper, the treatment or condition label stands for: about 20 received Ad26.COV2.S at low or high dose, single or two shots; roughly five received placebo; per-sample allocation not given. Repertoires of vaccine and placebo recipients were sequenced from samples collected on day 63 after the first injection. In Cohort 1b, about two dozen adults aged 18-55 years were enrolled at a single site in Boston, USA, between 29 July and 7 August 2020. Ad26.COV2.S was a replication-incompetent adenovirus type 26 vector expressing a prefusion-stabilized SARS-CoV-2 spike protein from the original Wuhan strain. Comment on this clone: There is no known antigen for this receptor. Base qualities were left out, and no much larger clone turns up one base away.

The immunoSEQ Assay was the method used to sequence TCRbeta CDR3 regions. After extraction, genomic DNA underwent amplification by bias-controlled multiplex PCR, followed by high-throughput sequencing. The published analysis was carried out like this. To quantify the absolute abundance of every unique TCRbeta CDR3 region, sequences were collapsed and filtered. Usable DNA was measured by amplifying reference genes present in all nucleated cells, and TCRbeta template counts were normalized to that usable DNA to estimate T cell fraction. Repertoire TCRs were annotated as SARS-CoV-2-specific when V gene, CDR3 amino acid sequence and J gene were exactly matched to a known reactive TCR set. MIRA supplied the reference SARS-CoV-2 TCR set, which was filtered for enrichment in COVID-19-positive ImmuneCODE repertoires so that public or cross-reactive TCRs were removed. Drawing on the MIRA antigens, annotated TCRs were analysed further at the level of specific ORF or position within ORF. Depth was the summed frequency of annotated unique rearrangements, while breadth was defined as annotated unique rearrangements over total unique productive rearrangements. Group comparisons of TCR breadth used two-sided Wilcoxon rank-sum tests. TCRdb took over this immuneACCESS table, retaining in-frame rearrangements with V and J assigned. Such tables are incomplete; in checked studies, under half of the missing clones stem from an unresolved V gene, and the remainder is unexplained. The V and J calls and clone size come from that table; D and trimming were worked out from the DNA. Here the sample has fewer than 500,000 clones; 80% to 95% occur a single time. Roughly an eighth of the sample goes to the ten largest clones.

Study-wide conclusions, independent of this receptor: After vaccination, substantial breadth of spike-specific CD8+ and CD4+ T cell responses was reported. Ad26.COV2.S recipients had higher spike-specific TCR breadth than placebo recipients (P = 0.0014). Vaccine and placebo recipients had similar non-spike TCR breadth, a finding consistent with the vaccine containing only spike. The study lacked the statistical power to compare responses across vaccine doses or regimens. According to the authors, total T cell responses may have been underestimated by the TCR breadth and depth analyses.

The CDR3 holds 15 amino acids from the cysteine to the phenylalanine. The kept DNA is CDR3 alone, 45 bases in frame from the first base. V loses 4 bases of germline sequence and J loses 7 bases, and the interval between the two ends is 19 bases. CDR1 is given as LGHDT and CDR2 as YNNKEL, both from the germline V gene (reference sequence). The starting material was peripheral blood, obtained in a trial of Ad26.COV2.S vaccine versus placebo. The TCR originated in a person aged 18-60 years who received the Ad26.COV2.S COVID-19 vaccine or a placebo. Recombination joined TRBV3-1 (or the pseudogene TRBV3-2) with TRBJ2-5, with an unclear D gene assignment. CDR3 protein: CASSPRTAFGGTQYF. The DNA reads as follows: TGTGCCAGCAGCCCCCGGACGGCGTTCGGTGGGACCCAGTACTTC.